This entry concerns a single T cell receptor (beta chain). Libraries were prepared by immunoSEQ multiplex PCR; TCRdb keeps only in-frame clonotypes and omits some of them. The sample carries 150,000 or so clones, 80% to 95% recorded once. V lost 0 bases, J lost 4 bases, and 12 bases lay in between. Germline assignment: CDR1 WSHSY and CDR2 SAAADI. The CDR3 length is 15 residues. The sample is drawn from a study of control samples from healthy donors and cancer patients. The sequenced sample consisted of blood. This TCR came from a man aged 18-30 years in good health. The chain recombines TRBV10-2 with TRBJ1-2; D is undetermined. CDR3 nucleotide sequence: TGCGCCAGCAGTGAGTCGTTCAACCGGGGCTATGGCTACACCTTC. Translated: CASSESFNRGYGYTF.